The clone carrying this T cell receptor (beta chain) has a handful of counts. Antigen: not known. The CDR3 length is 13 residues. The V end lost 4 bases, the J end lost 6 bases, and 13 bases lay between the germline ends. The germline V gene encodes CDR1 MNHNS and CDR2 SASEGT. Libraries were prepared by immunoSEQ multiplex PCR; TCRdb keeps only in-frame clonotypes and omits some of them. The sample consists of fewer than 650,000 clones, 75% to 85% of them appearing once. These data come from a study of shared clonotypes between healthy human individuals. Whole-study findings and limits: Tissues were not sampled, only blood, and their repertoires likely differ.

The sequence was collected from a woman aged 40 to 55 in good health. Some clones in this sample may be carry-over from other donors' samples. The rearrangement links TRBV6-1 to TRBJ2-7, with D possibly matching TRBD2 (6 bases). The sample taken for sequencing was PBMCs. Here the CDR3 reads CASSGRAQREQYF. The CDR3, as DNA: TGTGCCAGCAGTGGGAGGGCCCAACGCGAGCAGTACTTC.